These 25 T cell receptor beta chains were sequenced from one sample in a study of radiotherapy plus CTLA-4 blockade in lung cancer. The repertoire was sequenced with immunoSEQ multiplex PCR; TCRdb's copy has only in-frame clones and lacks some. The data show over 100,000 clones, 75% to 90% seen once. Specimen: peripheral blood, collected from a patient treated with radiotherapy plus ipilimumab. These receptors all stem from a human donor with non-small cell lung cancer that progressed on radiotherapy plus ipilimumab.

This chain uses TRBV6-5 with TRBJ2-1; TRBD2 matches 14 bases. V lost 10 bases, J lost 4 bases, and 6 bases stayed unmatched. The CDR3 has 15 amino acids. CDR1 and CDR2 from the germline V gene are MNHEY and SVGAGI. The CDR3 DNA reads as TGTGCCACCAGGACTAGCGGGAGGCAATACAATGAGCAGTTCTTC. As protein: CATRTSGRQYNEQFF.

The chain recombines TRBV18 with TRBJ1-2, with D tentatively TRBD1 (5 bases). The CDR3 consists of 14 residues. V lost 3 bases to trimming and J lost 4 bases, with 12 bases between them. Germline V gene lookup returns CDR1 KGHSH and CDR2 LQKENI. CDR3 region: CASSPGQGSYGYTF. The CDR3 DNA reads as TGTGCCAGCTCACCTGGGCAGGGATCCTATGGCTACACCTTC.

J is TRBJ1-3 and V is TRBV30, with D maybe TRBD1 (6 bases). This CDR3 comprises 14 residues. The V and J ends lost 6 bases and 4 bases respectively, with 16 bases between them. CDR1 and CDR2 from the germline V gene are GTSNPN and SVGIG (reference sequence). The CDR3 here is CACVFQGFGNTIYF. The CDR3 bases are TGTGCCTGCGTTTTCCAGGGGTTCGGAAACACCATATATTTT.

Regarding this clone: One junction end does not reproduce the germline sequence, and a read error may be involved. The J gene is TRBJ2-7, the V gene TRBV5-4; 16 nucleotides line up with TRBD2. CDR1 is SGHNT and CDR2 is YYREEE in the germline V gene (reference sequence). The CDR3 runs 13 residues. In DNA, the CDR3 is TGTGCCAGCAGCTCCGAGGGACTAGCGGGAGGGAAGTTC. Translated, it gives CASSSEGLAGGKF.

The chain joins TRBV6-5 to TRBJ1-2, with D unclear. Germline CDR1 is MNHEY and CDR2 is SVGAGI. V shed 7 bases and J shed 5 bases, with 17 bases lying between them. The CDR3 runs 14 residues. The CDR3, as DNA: TGTGCCAGCACCCTTACCCTGTCCTCATATGGCTACACCTTC. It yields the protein CASTLTLSSYGYTF.

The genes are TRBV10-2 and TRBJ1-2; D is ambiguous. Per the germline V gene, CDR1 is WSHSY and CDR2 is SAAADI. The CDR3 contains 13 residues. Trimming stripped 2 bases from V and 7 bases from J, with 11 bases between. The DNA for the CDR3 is TGCGCCAGCAGTGAGAGGGTGGCGAGTGGCTACACCTTC. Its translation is CASSERVASGYTF.

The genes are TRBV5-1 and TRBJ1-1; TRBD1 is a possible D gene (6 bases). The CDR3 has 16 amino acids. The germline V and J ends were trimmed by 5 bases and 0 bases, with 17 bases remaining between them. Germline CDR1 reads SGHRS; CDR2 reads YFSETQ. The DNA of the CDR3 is TGCGCCAGCAGTTGGGTCCCGGGACAACTGAACACTGAAGCTTTCTTT. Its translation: CASSWVPGQLNTEAFF.

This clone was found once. CDR3 in amino acids: CASSLDAGGLYGYTF. The CDR3, as DNA: TGCGCCAGCAGCTTGGACGCTGGAGGCCTCTATGGCTACACCTTC. The chain carries TRBV5-1 and TRBJ1-2; D ambiguous. CDR1 and CDR2 (germline): SGHRS, YFSETQ. CDR3 size: 15 residues. Trimming removed 0 bases from V and 4 bases from J, with 13 bases in between.

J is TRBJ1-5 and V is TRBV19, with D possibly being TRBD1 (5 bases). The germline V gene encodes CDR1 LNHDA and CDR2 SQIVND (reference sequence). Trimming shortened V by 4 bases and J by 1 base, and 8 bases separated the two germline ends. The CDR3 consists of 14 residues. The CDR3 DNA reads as TGTGCCAGTAGTAACCGGGACAGCAATCAGCCCCAGCATTTT. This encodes CASSNRDSNQPQHF.

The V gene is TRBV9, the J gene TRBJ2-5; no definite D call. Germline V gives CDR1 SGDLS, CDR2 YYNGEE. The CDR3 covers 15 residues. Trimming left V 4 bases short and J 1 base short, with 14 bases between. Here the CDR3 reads CASSRRGGIQETQYF. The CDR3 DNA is TGTGCCAGCAGCCGAAGAGGTGGAATCCAAGAGACCCAGTACTTC.

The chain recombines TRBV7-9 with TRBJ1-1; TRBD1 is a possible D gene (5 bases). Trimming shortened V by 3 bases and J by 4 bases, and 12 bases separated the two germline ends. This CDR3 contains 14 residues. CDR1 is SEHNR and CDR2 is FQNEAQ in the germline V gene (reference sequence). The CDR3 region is CASSFEGFGTEAFF. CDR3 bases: TGTGCCAGCAGCTTTGAGGGGTTCGGCACTGAAGCTTTCTTT.

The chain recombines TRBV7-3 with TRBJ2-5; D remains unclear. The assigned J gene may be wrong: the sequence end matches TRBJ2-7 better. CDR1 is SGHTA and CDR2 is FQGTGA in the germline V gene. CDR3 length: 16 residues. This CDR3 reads CASFPTRREELNEQYF. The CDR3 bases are TGTGCCAGCTTCCCCACCAGGCGAGAGGAATTAAACGAGCAGTACTTC.

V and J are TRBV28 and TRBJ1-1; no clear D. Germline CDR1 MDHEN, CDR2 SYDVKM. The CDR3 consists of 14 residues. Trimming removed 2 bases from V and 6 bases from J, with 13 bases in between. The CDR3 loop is CASSLLIPRAEAFF. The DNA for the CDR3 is TGTGCCAGCAGTTTACTAATCCCGCGGGCTGAAGCTTTCTTT.

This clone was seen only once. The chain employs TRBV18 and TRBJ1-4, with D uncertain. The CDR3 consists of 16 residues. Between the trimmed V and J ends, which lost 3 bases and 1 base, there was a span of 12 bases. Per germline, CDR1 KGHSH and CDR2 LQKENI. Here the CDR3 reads CASSPVRGRTNEKLFF. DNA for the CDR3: TGTGCCAGCTCACCGGTTCGTGGCAGAACTAATGAAAAACTGTTTTTT. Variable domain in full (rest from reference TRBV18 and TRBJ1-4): NAGVMQNPRHLVRRRGQEARLRCSPMKGHSHVYWYRQLPEEGLKFMVYLQKENIIDESGMPKERFSAEFPKEGPSILRIQQVVRGDSAAYFCASSPVRGRTNEKLFFGSGTQLSVL.

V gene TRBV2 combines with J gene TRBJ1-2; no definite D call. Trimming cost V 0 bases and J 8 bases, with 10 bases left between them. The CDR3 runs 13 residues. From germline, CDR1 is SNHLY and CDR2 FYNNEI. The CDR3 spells CASSEAVGGGYTF. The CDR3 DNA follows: TGTGCCAGCAGTGAAGCAGTAGGTGGAGGCTACACCTTC.

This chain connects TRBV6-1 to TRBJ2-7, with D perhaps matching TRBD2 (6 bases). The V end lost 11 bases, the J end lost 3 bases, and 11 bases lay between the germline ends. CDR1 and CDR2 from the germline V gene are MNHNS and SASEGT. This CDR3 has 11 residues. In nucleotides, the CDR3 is TGTGCCTCCCAGCGGGTCTACGAGCAGTACTTC. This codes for CASQRVYEQYF.

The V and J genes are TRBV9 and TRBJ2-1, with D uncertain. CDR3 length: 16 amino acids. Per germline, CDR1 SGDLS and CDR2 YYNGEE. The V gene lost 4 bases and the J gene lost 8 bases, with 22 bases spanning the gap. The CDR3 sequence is CASSPHPSPGGDEQFF. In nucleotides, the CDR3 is TGTGCCAGCAGCCCACACCCCTCCCCTGGTGGCGATGAGCAGTTCTTC.

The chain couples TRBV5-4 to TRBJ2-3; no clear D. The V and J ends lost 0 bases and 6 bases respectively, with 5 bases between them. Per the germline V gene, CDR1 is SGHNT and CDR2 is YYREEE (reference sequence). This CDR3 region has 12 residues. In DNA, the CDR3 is TGTGCCAGCAGCTTGGATGCGGATACGCAGTATTTT. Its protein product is CASSLDADTQYF. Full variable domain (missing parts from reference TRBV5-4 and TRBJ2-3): ETGVTQSPTHLIKTRGQQVTLRCSSQSGHNTVSWYQQALGQGPQFIFQYYREEENGRGNFPPRFSGLQFPNYSSELNVNALELDDSALYLCASSLDADTQYFGPGTRLTVL.

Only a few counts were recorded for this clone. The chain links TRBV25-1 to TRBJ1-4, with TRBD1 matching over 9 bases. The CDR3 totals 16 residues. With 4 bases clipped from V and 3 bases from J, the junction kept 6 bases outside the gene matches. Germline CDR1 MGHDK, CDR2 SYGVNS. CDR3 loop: CASSALTGGSNEKLFF. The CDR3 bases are TGTGCCAGCAGTGCGTTAACAGGGGGCTCTAATGAAAAACTGTTTTTT. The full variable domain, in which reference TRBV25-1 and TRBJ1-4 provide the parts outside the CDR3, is EADIYQTPRYLVIGTGKKITLECSQTMGHDKMYWYQQDPGMELHLIHYSYGVNSTEKGDLSSESTVSRIRTEHFPLTLESARPSHTSQYLCASSALTGGSNEKLFFGSGTQLSVL.

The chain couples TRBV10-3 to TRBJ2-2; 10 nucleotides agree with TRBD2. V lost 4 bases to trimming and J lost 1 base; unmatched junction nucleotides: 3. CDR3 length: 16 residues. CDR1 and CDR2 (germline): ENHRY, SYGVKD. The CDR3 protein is CAISVSSGGNTGELFF. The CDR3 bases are TGTGCCATCAGTGTTTCTAGCGGGGGGAACACCGGGGAGCTGTTTTTT.

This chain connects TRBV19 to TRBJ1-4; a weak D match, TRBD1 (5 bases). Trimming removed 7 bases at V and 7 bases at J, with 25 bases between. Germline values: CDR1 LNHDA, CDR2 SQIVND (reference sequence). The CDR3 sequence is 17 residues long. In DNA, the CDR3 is TGTGCCAGTAAGTTCAGGTGGGGGGACGCCGGACGTGAAAAACTGTTTTTT. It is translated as CASKFRWGDAGREKLFF. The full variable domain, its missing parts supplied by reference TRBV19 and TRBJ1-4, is DGGITQSPKYLFRKEGQNVTLSCEQNLNHDAMYWYRQDPGQGLRLIYYSQIVNDFQKGDIAEGYSVSREKKESFPLTVTSAQKNPTAFYLCASKFRWGDAGREKLFFGSGTQLSVL.

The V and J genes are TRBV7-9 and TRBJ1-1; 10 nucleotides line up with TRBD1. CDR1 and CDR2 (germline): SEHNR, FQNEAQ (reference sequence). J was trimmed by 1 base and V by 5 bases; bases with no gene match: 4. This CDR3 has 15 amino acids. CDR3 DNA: TGTGCCAGCAGCGCACGACAGGGGGCGAACACTGAAGCTTTCTTT. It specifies CASSARQGANTEAFF.

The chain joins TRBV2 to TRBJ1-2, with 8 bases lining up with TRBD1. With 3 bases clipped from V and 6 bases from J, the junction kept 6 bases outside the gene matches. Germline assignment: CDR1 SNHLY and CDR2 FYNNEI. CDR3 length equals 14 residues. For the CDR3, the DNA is TGTGCCAGCAGTGATAGGACAGGGTTTGATGGCTACACCTTC. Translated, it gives CASSDRTGFDGYTF.

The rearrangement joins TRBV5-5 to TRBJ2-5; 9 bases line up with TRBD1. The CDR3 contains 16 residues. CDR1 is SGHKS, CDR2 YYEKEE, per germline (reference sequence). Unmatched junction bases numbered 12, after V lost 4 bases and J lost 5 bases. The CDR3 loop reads CASSPGGQGGLETQYF. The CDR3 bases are TGTGCCAGCAGCCCCGGGGGACAGGGAGGGTTGGAGACCCAGTACTTC.

The CDR3 protein is CASTSGGAETQYF. The CDR3 DNA follows: TGTGCCAGCACATCGGGGGGCGCGGAGACCCAGTACTTC. This chain connects TRBV6-6 to TRBJ2-5, with D maybe TRBD2 (7 bases). Looked up from germline, CDR1 is MNHNY and CDR2 is SVGAGI (reference sequence). The CDR3 contains 13 residues. V lost 7 bases, J lost 5 bases, and 14 bases lay in between.